The 30 T cell receptor beta chains below all came from one sample that was sequenced in a study of blood T cell repertoires in COVID-19. Some clones are missing from TCRdb's copy, which holds only in-frame ones; the method was immunoSEQ multiplex PCR. The data hold 150,000 to 200,000 clones, with 70% to 85% observed a single time. Sequenced: peripheral blood. Every receptor here comes from an elderly woman with acute or convalescent COVID-19.

V gene TRBV3-1 (or the pseudogene TRBV3-2) combines with J gene TRBJ1-2, with 7 bases that match TRBD1. V gave up 4 bases and J gave up 5 bases; unmatched junction bases: 4. This CDR3 spans 13 amino acids. Germline loops: CDR1 LGHDT, CDR2 YNNKEL (reference sequence). This chain's CDR3 is CASSPTGEYGYTF. Written as DNA, the CDR3 is TGTGCCAGCAGCCCAACAGGGGAGTATGGCTACACCTTC.

The chain employs TRBV11-3 and TRBJ2-1, with TRBD2 matching over 8 bases. V shed 5 bases and J 4 bases; nucleotides not matched to a gene: 10. This CDR3 spans 16 amino acids. CDR1 SGHNT and CDR2 YENEEA come from the germline V gene. This chain's CDR3 is CASSARGAGVYNEQFF. CDR3 DNA: TGTGCCAGCAGCGCGAGGGGAGCGGGAGTTTACAATGAGCAGTTCTTC.

The rearrangement links TRBV19 to TRBJ2-2, with TRBD2 matching 13 bases. CDR3 length: 18 residues. The J segment lost 3 bases and the V segment lost 4 bases, leaving 8 bases of the junction unmatched. In germline, CDR1 is LNHDA, CDR2 SQIVND (reference sequence). CDR3 nucleotide sequence: TGTGCCAGTAGTAACGACGGGACTAGCGGGAAATACACCGGGGAGCTGTTTTTT. Protein: CASSNDGTSGKYTGELFF.

CDR3 residues: CASSLRGRASYEQYF. CDR3 in DNA: TGTGCCAGCAGTTTACGCGGGAGGGCCTCCTACGAGCAGTACTTC. The rearrangement links TRBV27 to TRBJ2-7, with 9 positions matching TRBD2. This CDR3 has 15 amino acids. Germline loops: CDR1 MNHEY, CDR2 SMNVEV (reference sequence). V dropped 2 bases and J dropped 0; count of bases not matched to a gene: 2.

The rearrangement joins TRBV11-2 to TRBJ2-2; 7 bases agree with TRBD2. From germline, CDR1 is SGHAT and CDR2 FQNNGV. With 5 bases clipped from V and 1 base from J, the junction kept 10 bases outside the gene matches. This CDR3 has 17 amino acids. The DNA of the CDR3 is TGTGCCAGCAGCCGCCGCCGCGGCGGGGGGAACACCGGGGAGCTGTTTTTT. Its protein is CASSRRRGGGNTGELFF.

The chain uses TRBV6-1 and TRBJ1-5, with 7 positions matching TRBD1. Losses at the gene ends were 6 bases for V and 4 bases for J; bases not matched to a gene: 3. Germline CDR1 reads MNHNS; CDR2 reads SASEGT. The CDR3 is 13 residues long. The CDR3 protein is CASSRDSNQPQHF. CDR3 DNA sequence: TGTGCCAGCAGCCGGGACAGTAATCAGCCCCAGCATTTT.

V gene TRBV5-1 combines with J gene TRBJ1-3, with 9 bases aligning to TRBD1. After removal of 5 bases from V and 0 bases from J, the junction contained 9 bases not matched to a gene. In germline, CDR1 is SGHRS, CDR2 YFSETQ. The CDR3 runs 17 residues. The CDR3 sequence is CASRLGQGSSSGNTIYF. The CDR3 nucleotides read TGCGCCAGCAGACTCGGACAGGGGTCCTCCTCTGGAAACACCATATATTTT.

The chain joins TRBV9 to TRBJ1-3; 10 bases agree with TRBD1. This CDR3 comprises 15 residues. Germline V lookup: CDR1 SGDLS, CDR2 YYNGEE. V gave up 5 bases and J gave up 4 bases; unmatched junction bases: 6. CDR3 amino acids: CASRPSGQGGNTIYF. CDR3 DNA sequence: TGTGCCAGCAGGCCATCGGGACAGGGGGGAAACACCATATATTTT.

The V call is TRBV5-4, the J call TRBJ2-7; 8 bases fit TRBD2. CDR3 size: 13 residues. The V and J ends lost 4 bases and 3 bases, in that order; junction bases with no gene match: 3. The germline V gene has CDR1 SGHNT and CDR2 YYREEE (reference sequence). CDR3 protein: CASSGSGSYEQYF. The CDR3 DNA reads as TGTGCCAGCAGCGGGAGCGGGAGCTACGAGCAGTACTTC. The whole variable domain, filled in from reference TRBV5-4 and TRBJ2-7, reads ETGVTQSPTHLIKTRGQQVTLRCSSQSGHNTVSWYQQALGQGPQFIFQYYREEENGRGNFPPRFSGLQFPNYSSELNVNALELDDSALYLCASSGSGSYEQYFGPGTRLTVT.

This chain joins TRBV3-1 (or the pseudogene TRBV3-2) and TRBJ1-5; TRBD1 matches at 9 bases. The CDR3 sequence is 15 residues long. CDR1 is LGHDT and CDR2 is YNNKEL in the germline V gene (reference sequence). J gave up 6 bases and V 1 base, and 4 bases lay outside the gene matches. CDR3 in amino acids: CASSQGTGDSQPQHF. CDR3 bases: TGTGCCAGCAGCCAAGGGACAGGGGATAGTCAGCCCCAGCATTTT.

The chain carries TRBV14 and TRBJ2-2, with a possible D match to TRBD1 (5 bases). V dropped 0 bases and J dropped 4 bases, with 12 bases sitting between them. This CDR3 region has 16 residues. Germline V CDR1 and CDR2: SGHDN, FVKESK. CDR3 nucleotide sequence: TGTGCCAGCAGCCAAGACAGGGTAGGAATCACCGGGGAGCTGTTTTTT. Translating gives CASSQDRVGITGELFF.

The J gene is TRBJ2-5, the V gene TRBV30; tentatively, D is TRBD2 (7 bases). CDR3 length: 12 residues. Germline V CDR1 and CDR2: GTSNPN, SVGIG (reference sequence). The V end was cut by 5 bases, the J end by 9 bases, with 16 bases between. In DNA, the CDR3 is TGTGCCTGGGTGGGGGGGCAAGACGCCCAGTACTTC. It specifies CAWVGGQDAQYF.

Only a few counts were recorded for this clone. This chain uses TRBV3-1 (or the pseudogene TRBV3-2) with TRBJ2-7; D may be TRBD2 (5 bases). The CDR3 consists of 17 residues. Trimming shortened V by 1 base and J by 2 bases, and 18 bases separated the two germline ends. Looked up from germline, CDR1 is LGHDT and CDR2 is YNNKEL (reference sequence). The DNA for the CDR3 is TGTGCCAGCAGCCAAGCTAAAGAGGGATATACCCCCTACGAGCAGTACTTC. This sequence encodes CASSQAKEGYTPYEQYF.

The chain links TRBV19 to TRBJ1-1, with TRBD1 as a possible D gene (5 bases). The V end was cut by 10 bases, the J end by 0 bases, with 15 bases between. Germline V gives CDR1 LNHDA, CDR2 SQIVND (reference sequence). The CDR3 is made up of 14 amino acids. CDR3 region: CATHMGGMNTEAFF. CDR3 nucleotide sequence: TGTGCCACCCACATGGGGGGGATGAACACTGAAGCTTTCTTT.

The chain carries TRBV12-5 and TRBJ2-7, with D perhaps TRBD2 (6 bases). Germline V gene lookup returns CDR1 LGHNT and CDR2 FRNRAP. There are 15 residues in the CDR3. Trimming took 5 bases from V and 5 from J, leaving 19 bases between them. The CDR3 loop reads CASGPGASETHEQYF. Written as DNA, the CDR3 is TGTGCTAGTGGTCCTGGGGCTAGCGAAACCCACGAGCAGTACTTC.

This chain links TRBV7-2 with TRBJ2-7; 7 bases match TRBD1. The trim removed 3 bases at V and 2 bases at J, leaving 7 bases unmatched. From germline, CDR1 is SGHTA and CDR2 FQGNSA. The CDR3 consists of 15 residues. DNA of the CDR3: TGTGCCAGCAGCTTTGCCGGGACAGATACCTACGAGCAGTACTTC. It yields the protein CASSFAGTDTYEQYF. Based on the CDR3 plus reference TRBV7-2 and TRBJ2-7, the full variable domain is GAGVSQSPSNKVTEKGKDVELRCDPISGHTALYWYRQSLGQGLEFLIYFQGNSAPDKSGLPSDRFSAERTGGSVSTLTIQRTQQEDSAVYLCASSFAGTDTYEQYFGPGTRLTVT.

This chain links TRBV3-1 (or the pseudogene TRBV3-2) with TRBJ2-7; 12 positions match TRBD2. Germline V CDR1 and CDR2: LGHDT, YNNKEL (reference sequence). V was clipped by 1 base and J by 7 bases; unmatched bases: 8. CDR3 length equals 16 residues. The CDR3 nucleotides are TGTGCCAGCAGCCAAGGACTAGCGGGAGTTGTGGGGGAGCAGTACTTC. It yields the protein CASSQGLAGVVGEQYF.

V is TRBV4-3 and J is TRBJ2-7, with 7 bases that match TRBD1. CDR1 is LGHNA, CDR2 YSLEER, per germline. This CDR3 spans 15 amino acids. Trimming at V came to 0 bases and at J to 5 bases, leaving 7 bases not matched to a gene. The CDR3: CASSQDPTGTDEQYF. For the CDR3, the DNA is TGCGCCAGCAGCCAAGATCCGACAGGGACGGACGAGCAGTACTTC.

The V gene is TRBV5-1, the J gene TRBJ1-2; TRBD1 is a possible D gene (6 bases). In germline, CDR1 is SGHRS, CDR2 YFSETQ. This CDR3 comprises 14 residues. V was shortened by 1 base and J by 7 bases, with 14 bases between the two germline ends. In DNA form, the CDR3 reads TGCGCCAGCAGCTTGAATCGGCAGGACAGTGGCTACACCTTC. Encoded protein: CASSLNRQDSGYTF.

The CDR3 protein is CASSASPGTAGELFF. CDR3 DNA sequence: TGCGCCAGCAGCGCCTCCCCGGGGACAGCCGGGGAGCTGTTTTTT. The chain joins TRBV5-1 to TRBJ2-2, with 7 bases that match TRBD1. From germline, CDR1 is SGHRS and CDR2 YFSETQ. CDR3 size: 15 residues. V was pared by 4 bases and J by 6 bases, with 9 bases of the junction left unmatched.

The gene calls are TRBV5-1 and TRBJ1-4; D remains ambiguous. From germline, CDR1 is SGHRS and CDR2 YFSETQ. CDR3 length: 15 residues. Trimming left V 1 base short and J 2 bases short, with 9 bases between. DNA of the CDR3: TGCGCCAGCAGCTTGTTGCCAGATACTAATGAAAAACTGTTTTTT. Encoded protein: CASSLLPDTNEKLFF. The full variable domain, with the rest looked up from reference TRBV5-1 and TRBJ1-4, is KAGVTQTPRYLIKTRGQQVTLSCSPISGHRSVSWYQQTPGQGLQFLFEYFSETQRNKGNFPGRFSGRQFSNSRSEMNVSTLELGDSALYLCASSLLPDTNEKLFFGSGTQLSVL.

The chain combines TRBV3-1 (or the pseudogene TRBV3-2) with TRBJ2-6; TRBD2 matches at 8 bases. Germline CDR1 reads LGHDT; CDR2 reads YNNKEL (reference sequence). This CDR3 spans 17 amino acids. Trimming removed 1 base from V and 2 bases from J; junction bases left unmatched: 4. The CDR3 spells CASSQAGRATGANVLTF. CDR3 sequence (DNA): TGTGCCAGCAGCCAAGCCGGGAGGGCCACTGGGGCCAACGTCCTGACTTTC.

The V and J genes are TRBV5-1 and TRBJ2-3; D is possibly TRBD1 (5 bases). The germline V gene encodes CDR1 SGHRS and CDR2 YFSETQ. This CDR3 is built from 15 residues. V was trimmed by 7 bases and J by 5 bases, leaving 20 bases between them. In nucleotides, the CDR3 is TGCGCCAGCGCAGCCGACAGCGCCCAGGGAGATACGCAGTATTTT. This translates into CASAADSAQGDTQYF.

The rearrangement uses TRBV6-1 and TRBJ2-1; 16 bases are shared with TRBD2. CDR1 is MNHNS, CDR2 SASEGT, per germline. There are 16 residues in the CDR3. With V trimmed by 2 bases and J by 12 bases, 7 bases remained unmatched. CDR3: CASSERGLAGGPTQFF. The CDR3 nucleotides are TGTGCCAGCAGTGAAAGGGGACTAGCGGGAGGGCCTACGCAGTTCTTC.

This chain links TRBV5-8 with TRBJ2-3; 9 bases map to TRBD2. Looked up from germline, CDR1 is SGHTS and CDR2 is YDEGEE. V lost 1 base and J lost 3; bases outside the gene matches: 3. The CDR3 totals 15 residues. DNA of the CDR3: TGTGCCAGCAGCTTGAGCGGGAGGTCTACAGATACGCAGTATTTT. This sequence encodes CASSLSGRSTDTQYF. Full variable domain (rest looked up from reference TRBV5-8 and TRBJ2-3): EAGVTQSPTHLIKTRGQQATLRCSPISGHTSVYWYQQALGLGLQFLLWYDEGEERNRGNFPPRFSGRQFPNYSSELNVNALELEDSALYLCASSLSGRSTDTQYFGPGTRLTVL.

The chain combines TRBV11-3 with TRBJ2-7; TRBD2 aligns across 7 bases. CDR3 length: 15 residues. CDR1 is SGHNT, CDR2 YENEEA, per germline. After removal of 3 bases from V and 3 bases from J, the junction contained 8 bases not matched to a gene. The CDR3 loop reads CASSLTSTPDYEQYF. Written as DNA, the CDR3 is TGTGCCAGCAGCTTGACTAGCACCCCGGACTACGAGCAGTACTTC.

The chain recombines TRBV14 with TRBJ2-1; 8 bases align to TRBD2. CDR1 and CDR2 from the germline V gene are SGHDN and FVKESK. The CDR3 spans 15 residues. V lost 5 bases and J lost 3; bases outside the gene matches: 6. The CDR3: CASSRTSGSYNEQFF. As DNA, the CDR3 is TGTGCCAGCAGCAGGACAAGCGGGAGCTACAATGAGCAGTTCTTC.

This chain joins TRBV9 and TRBJ1-6, with a tentative D call TRBD1 (5 bases). This CDR3 has 17 residues. Trimming pared 2 bases from V and 3 bases from J, leaving 15 bases between. Per germline, CDR1 SGDLS and CDR2 YYNGEE. The CDR3 is CASSVSGGVGYNSPLHF. CDR3 in DNA: TGTGCCAGCAGCGTCTCCGGGGGAGTGGGCTATAATTCACCCCTCCACTTT.

The gene calls are TRBV7-2 and TRBJ2-7; D might be TRBD2 (5 bases). Per the germline V gene, CDR1 is SGHTA and CDR2 is FQGNSA. V lost 1 base and J lost 1, with 8 bases in between. This CDR3 comprises 14 residues. The CDR3 nucleotides read TGTGCCAGCAGCTTAGATCGGGGTTCCTACGAGCAGTACTTC. As protein: CASSLDRGSYEQYF.

This chain joins TRBV3-1 (or the pseudogene TRBV3-2) and TRBJ1-2; D remains unclear. The V end was cut by 2 bases, the J end by 4 bases, with 14 bases between. This CDR3 comprises 15 residues. Germline CDR1 is LGHDT and CDR2 is YNNKEL (reference sequence). The CDR3 DNA follows: TGTGCCAGCAGCCAAAGATGGACGGAGGCCTATGGCTACACCTTC. The encoded protein is CASSQRWTEAYGYTF.